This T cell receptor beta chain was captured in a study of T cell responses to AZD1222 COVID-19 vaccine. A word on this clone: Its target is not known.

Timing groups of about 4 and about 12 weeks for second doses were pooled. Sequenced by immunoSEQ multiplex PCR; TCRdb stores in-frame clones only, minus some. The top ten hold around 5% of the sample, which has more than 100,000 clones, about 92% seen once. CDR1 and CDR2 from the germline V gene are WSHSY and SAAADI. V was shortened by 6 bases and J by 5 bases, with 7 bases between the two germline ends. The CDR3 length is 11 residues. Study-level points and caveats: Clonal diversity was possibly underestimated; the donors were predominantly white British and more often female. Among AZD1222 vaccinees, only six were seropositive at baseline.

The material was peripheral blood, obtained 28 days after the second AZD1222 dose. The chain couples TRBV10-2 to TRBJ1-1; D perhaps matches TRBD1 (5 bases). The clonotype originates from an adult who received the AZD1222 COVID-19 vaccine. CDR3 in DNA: TGCGCCAGCAGGGGGGGAACTGAAGCTTTCTTT. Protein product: CASRGGTEAFF.